This T cell receptor (beta chain) was recovered during a study of shared clonotypes between healthy human individuals. Whole-study results and caveats: Blood was the only sampled material, and tissue repertoires likely differ. Rarefaction gave evidence that sorted-subset sequencing remained incomplete despite large depth. Clonotypes which were not shared had lower generation probabilities than clonotypes that all four donors shared.

TCRdb keeps only in-frame clones here, not all; method: immunoSEQ multiplex PCR. The profile shows some 1 million clones, roughly 80% of them singletons. This CDR3 region has 12 residues. V was trimmed by 8 bases and J by 0 bases, leaving 6 bases between them. Looked up from germline, CDR1 is ENHRY and CDR2 is SYGVKD. Concerning this clone itself: Its specificity is unknown.

The material sequenced was memory CD4+ T cells sorted from blood. This sample's subset: CD45RA-negative fraction. The rearrangement uses TRBV10-3 and TRBJ2-3; D is uncertain. The TCR sequence derives from a young man in good health. The CDR3, as DNA: TGTGCCATCGGTCCTAGCACAGATACGCAGTATTTT. This encodes CAIGPSTDTQYF.